Listed below are T cell receptor beta chains from one sample, sequenced in a study of T-cell reconstitution after alpha-beta-depleted transplantation in children. TCRdb analysed the PCR reads with MiXCR anew, one entry per CDR3 protein. The table has fewer than 550,000 distinct CDR3 sequences, 15% to 20% seen once. Material: PBMCs, mostly from graft donor cells, obtained 360 days after TCRalphabeta/CD19-depleted stem cell transplant. The receptors derive from a boy under three years old who had a stem cell transplant for Wiskott-Aldrich syndrome, so the T cells may come from the graft donor. The CDR3 runs from the conserved cysteine through the conserved F or W. The D gene is left open where the match is weak. Clone size is stated in some rows and not others, as once, few, many or a class when expanded.

V gene	J gene	D gene	CDR3 length	clone size	CDR3 DNA	CDR3 protein
TRBV12-3/TRBV12-4	TRBJ2-7	TRBD1	15	NA	TGTGCCAGCAGTTTAGGGACAGGCCCCAGAGGCGAGCAGTACTTC	CASSLGTGPRGEQYF
TRBV6-1	TRBJ2-7	TRBD2	15	NA	TGTGCCAGCAGCCTACTAGCGGGACGTTTGGGTGAGCAGTACTTC	CASSLLAGRLGEQYF
TRBV7-2	TRBJ2-7	NA	15	few	TGTGCCAGCAGCTTGGGTACAGTCAGATCCTACGAGCAGTACTTC	CASSLGTVRSYEQYF
TRBV5-1	TRBJ1-1	NA	13	NA	TGCGCCAGCAGCGTGACCCTAGAGACTGAAGCTTTCTTT	CASSVTLETEAFF
TRBV12-3/TRBV12-4	TRBJ2-1	NA	14	NA	TGTGCCAGCACCTCGTTTGGACAGAACAATGAGCAGTTCTTC	CASTSFGQNNEQFF
TRBV10-3	TRBJ2-7	TRBD1	16	NA	TGTGCCATCAGTGAGACCCGGGACAGGGGGACCTACGAGCAGTACTTC	CAISETRDRGTYEQYF
TRBV20-1	TRBJ2-1	NA	11	many	TGCAGTGGGGACTCCTACAATGAGCAGTTCTTC	CSGDSYNEQFF
TRBV18	TRBJ2-3	NA	16	few	TGTGCCAGCTCACCCGAACAGACCTCTAGCACAGATACGCAGTATTTT	CASSPEQTSSTDTQYF
TRBV20-1	TRBJ2-1	NA	12	NA	TGCAGTGCTAGTCGAGACCACAATGAGCAGTTCTTC	CSASRDHNEQFF
TRBV24-1	TRBJ2-1	NA	11	few	TGTGCCACCGCAATCCTATCTGAGCAGTTCTTC	CATAILSEQFF
TRBV2	TRBJ2-7	NA	14	NA	TGTGCCAGCAGTGACACAGGGTCCTCCTACGAGCAGTACTTC	CASSDTGSSYEQYF
TRBV7-9	TRBJ1-2	TRBD1	14	NA	TGTGCCAGCAGCCGGACAGGAAGGGAACGTGGCTACACCTTC	CASSRTGRERGYTF